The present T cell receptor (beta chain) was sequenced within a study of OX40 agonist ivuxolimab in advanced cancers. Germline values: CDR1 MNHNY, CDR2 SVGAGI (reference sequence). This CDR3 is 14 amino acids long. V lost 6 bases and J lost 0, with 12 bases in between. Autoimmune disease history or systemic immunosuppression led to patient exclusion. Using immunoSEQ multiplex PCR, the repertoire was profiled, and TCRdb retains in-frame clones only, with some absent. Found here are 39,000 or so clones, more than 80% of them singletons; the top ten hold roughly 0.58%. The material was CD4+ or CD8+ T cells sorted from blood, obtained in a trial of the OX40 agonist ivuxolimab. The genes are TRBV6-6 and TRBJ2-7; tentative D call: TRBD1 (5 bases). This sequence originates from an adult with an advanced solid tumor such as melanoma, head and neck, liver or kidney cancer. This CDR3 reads CASSLNRNSYEQYF. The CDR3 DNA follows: TGTGCCAGCAGCCTTAACAGGAACTCCTACGAGCAGTACTTC.